This T cell receptor beta chain was captured by sequencing in a study of T cells in localized non-small cell lung cancer. Whole-study results and caveats: A median roughly 50 of the top 100 tumor clones appeared in adjacent lung. Among blood samples, higher T cell density accompanied longer overall survival. Tumor trailed uninvolved adjacent lung in T cell clonality, which peaked there.

Repertoires were generated with immunoSEQ multiplex PCR, while TCRdb's copy carries only in-frame clones and drops some. The data contain around 30,000 clones, around 90% of them seen just once; the ten biggest clones take up 5.5% to 7%. CDR1 SGHNT and CDR2 YYREEE come from the germline V gene (reference sequence). The V end was cut by 4 bases, the J end by 5 bases, with 19 bases between. The CDR3 totals 15 residues. Comment on this clone: Its cognate antigen is unknown.

Sequencing used PBMCs, obtained before any cancer treatment. This chain joins TRBV5-4 and TRBJ2-7; either TRBD1 or TRBD2 may fit D (5 bases each). This TCR was recovered from a man aged 40-75 years with stage II lung adenocarcinoma. This CDR3 reads CASSRDPKGGDEQYF. CDR3 coding DNA: TGTGCCAGCAGCAGGGACCCGAAAGGAGGCGACGAGCAGTACTTC.